The 29 T cell receptor beta chains given below trace back to one sample, sequenced in a study of OX40 agonist ivuxolimab in advanced cancers. TCRdb keeps only in-frame clones here, not all; method: immunoSEQ multiplex PCR. In the table there are more than 70,000 clones, under 95% of which are singletons. Sequences were derived from CD4+ or CD8+ T cells sorted from blood, sampled in a trial of the OX40 agonist ivuxolimab. The receptor source for this set is an adult with an advanced solid tumor such as melanoma, head and neck, liver or kidney cancer.

The chain uses TRBV11-2 and TRBJ1-1; no clear D gene. Germline CDR1 is SGHAT and CDR2 is FQNNGV. This CDR3 is built from 13 residues. V lost 7 bases to trimming and J lost 1 base, with 10 bases between them. CDR3 loop: CASNRPPNTEAFF. DNA of the CDR3: TGTGCCAGCAACAGACCACCGAACACTGAAGCTTTCTTT.

This chain connects TRBV28 to TRBJ2-1, with D possibly being TRBD2 (5 bases). Trimming cost V 4 bases and J 4 bases, with 8 bases left between them. The CDR3 is 13 amino acids. Germline values: CDR1 MDHEN, CDR2 SYDVKM. CDR3 bases: TGTGCCAGCAGTTCCGGACTGTACAATGAGCAGTTCTTC. It encodes CASSSGLYNEQFF.

The chain combines TRBV20-1 with TRBJ1-1, with no clear D. CDR3 length: 10 amino acids. The V end lost 1 base, the J end lost 9 bases, and 6 bases lay between the germline ends. The germline gives CDR1 DFQATT, CDR2 SNEGSKA (reference sequence). CDR3 protein: CSARVLQAFF. The CDR3 DNA reads as TGCAGTGCTAGAGTACTCCAAGCTTTCTTT.

The V gene is TRBV27, the J gene TRBJ2-7; tentatively, D is TRBD2 (5 bases). Germline V CDR1 and CDR2: MNHEY, SMNVEV (reference sequence). The CDR3 is 13 amino acids. Trimming left V 6 bases short and J 7 bases short, with 16 bases between. The CDR3 loop reads CASSFRDLREQYF. CDR3 DNA sequence: TGTGCCAGCAGCTTTCGGGATCTCAGGGAGCAGTACTTC.

The rearrangement joins TRBV11-2 to TRBJ2-7; no reliable D call. V lost 3 bases, J lost 1 base, and 13 bases lay in between. The germline V gene encodes CDR1 SGHAT and CDR2 FQNNGV. This CDR3 has 15 amino acids. This chain's CDR3 is CASSFGPTYSYEQYF. The CDR3 region has the DNA TGTGCCAGCAGCTTCGGCCCGACCTATTCCTACGAGCAGTACTTC.

There are a few counts of this clone. The chain combines TRBV5-1 with TRBJ2-5; the D is unclear. CDR1 is SGHRS, CDR2 YFSETQ, per germline. V was clipped by 1 base and J by 5 bases, with 15 bases between them. The CDR3 has 15 residues. The CDR3, as DNA: TGCGCCAGCAGCTTGACCCAACAAACGGGCGAGACCCAGTACTTC. This translates into CASSLTQQTGETQYF.

This clone was seen a single time. The chain has TRBV28 and TRBJ2-7; 10 nucleotides match TRBD1. Trimming took 8 bases from V and 6 from J; bases not matched to a gene: 10. Germline V CDR1 and CDR2: MDHEN, SYDVKM. CDR3 length: 14 residues. This chain's CDR3 is CASSRDRGVREQYF. The CDR3 DNA reads TGTGCCAGCTCTAGGGACAGGGGAGTACGCGAGCAGTACTTC. Using reference TRBV28 and TRBJ2-7 for the parts outside the CDR3, the full variable domain is DVKVTQSSRYLVKRTGEKVFLECVQDMDHENMFWYRQDPGLGLRLIYFSYDVKMKEKGDIPEGYSVSREKKERFSLILESASTNQTSMYLCASSRDRGVREQYFGPGTRLTVT.

The J gene is TRBJ2-1, the V gene TRBV28, with unresolved D. This CDR3 is 14 amino acids long. The V gene's germline CDR1 is MDHEN and CDR2 SYDVKM. The V end lost 1 base, the J end lost 3 bases, and 7 bases lay between the germline ends. CDR3 residues: CASSLSGFYNEQFF. CDR3 in DNA: TGTGCCAGCAGTTTATCCGGATTCTACAATGAGCAGTTCTTC.

This sequence joins TRBV6-7 and TRBJ2-7, with 8 nucleotides matching TRBD1. TRBV6-7 is identified as an open reading frame with a role that is uncertain. The CDR3 contains 18 residues. With 2 bases clipped from V and 2 bases from J, the junction kept 14 bases outside the gene matches. The CDR3 DNA sequence: TGTGCCAGCAGTTACGATAACGGGACAGGCCGCCAACCCTACGAGCAGTACTTC. Protein product: CASSYDNGTGRQPYEQYF.

The rearrangement uses TRBV7-3 and TRBJ2-1, with unresolved D. Trimming took 1 base from V and 3 from J, leaving 4 bases between them. The CDR3 is 13 amino acids. CDR1 SGHTA and CDR2 FQGTGA come from the germline V gene. The CDR3 nucleotides read TGTGCCAGCAGCTTAAACGGCTACAATGAGCAGTTCTTC. Translation: CASSLNGYNEQFF.

The DNA of the CDR3 is TGTGCCAGCAGGCCCGGGGACCTGGCGTCCACTGAAGCTTTCTTT. Protein product: CASRPGDLASTEAFF. This rearrangement joins TRBV7-9 to TRBJ1-1; possible D gene TRBD1, 5 bases. CDR1 is SEHNR, CDR2 FQNEAQ, per germline (reference sequence). V was cut by 6 bases and J by 4 bases, with 18 bases left in between. The CDR3 is 15 residues long.

V and J are TRBV18 and TRBJ2-1; 7 bases are shared with TRBD1. Unmatched junction bases numbered 8, after V lost 3 bases and J lost 9 bases. Germline V gives CDR1 KGHSH, CDR2 LQKENI. The CDR3 sequence is 14 residues long. CDR3 residues: CASSPDREGAEQFF. CDR3 in DNA: TGTGCCAGCTCACCCGACAGGGAAGGTGCTGAGCAGTTCTTC.

J is TRBJ2-5 and V is TRBV13; a possible D gene is TRBD1 (6 bases). This CDR3 has 13 amino acids. V lost 2 bases to trimming and J lost 7 bases, with 11 bases between them. Germline V gene lookup returns CDR1 PRHDT and CDR2 FYEKMQ (reference sequence). Here the CDR3 reads CASSLIGGATQYF. In nucleotides, the CDR3 is TGTGCCAGCAGCTTAATAGGGGGAGCGACCCAGTACTTC.

This chain joins TRBV5-1 and TRBJ2-3, with 9 bases matching TRBD1. Germline assignment: CDR1 SGHRS and CDR2 YFSETQ. The CDR3 totals 17 residues. V lost 2 bases and J lost 5; bases outside the gene matches: 12. The CDR3 spells CASSLLPGTGLGDTQYF. The CDR3 nucleotides are TGCGCCAGCAGCTTACTACCCGGGACAGGGCTCGGAGATACGCAGTATTTT. Looking up the rest from reference TRBV5-1 and TRBJ2-3 gives the full variable domain: KAGVTQTPRYLIKTRGQQVTLSCSPISGHRSVSWYQQTPGQGLQFLFEYFSETQRNKGNFPGRFSGRQFSNSRSEMNVSTLELGDSALYLCASSLLPGTGLGDTQYFGPGTRLTVL.

This chain joins TRBV2 and TRBJ2-1; TRBD1 matches at 10 bases. V was clipped by 5 bases and J by 7 bases; unmatched bases: 8. Germline loops: CDR1 SNHLY, CDR2 FYNNEI. The CDR3 runs 15 residues. CDR3 region: CASSPRDRGGNEQFF. CDR3 bases: TGTGCCAGCAGTCCCCGGGACAGGGGTGGAAATGAGCAGTTCTTC.

The chain is built from TRBV29-1 and TRBJ2-3; D remains unclear. V lost 4 bases, J lost 3 bases, and 5 bases lay in between. CDR1 is SQVTM, CDR2 ANQGSEA, per germline. CDR3 length: 11 residues. This chain's CDR3 is CSVGGTDTQYF. As DNA, the CDR3 is TGCAGCGTTGGAGGTACAGATACGCAGTATTTT.

This clone came up a few times. V gene TRBV28 combines with J gene TRBJ2-7; D unclear. There are 15 residues in the CDR3. V was cut by 1 base and J by 5 bases, with 15 bases left in between. Germline lookup yields CDR1 MDHEN and CDR2 SYDVKM. CDR3 sequence reads: CASSLSLDPGDEQYF. Here the CDR3 DNA reads TGTGCCAGCAGTTTATCCCTCGACCCCGGAGACGAGCAGTACTTC. Full variable domain (missing parts from reference TRBV28 and TRBJ2-7): DVKVTQSSRYLVKRTGEKVFLECVQDMDHENMFWYRQDPGLGLRLIYFSYDVKMKEKGDIPEGYSVSREKKERFSLILESASTNQTSMYLCASSLSLDPGDEQYFGPGTRLTVT.

The chain carries TRBV6-5 and TRBJ2-1, with 8 bases that match TRBD2. The CDR3 spans 14 residues. J lost 7 bases, V lost 5 bases, and 7 bases had no gene match. Germline V lookup: CDR1 MNHEY, CDR2 SVGAGI. The CDR3 DNA reads TGTGCCAGCAGTACGGGAGGGCCGGGGAATGAGCAGTTCTTC. Amino acid sequence: CASSTGGPGNEQFF.

This rearrangement joins TRBV28 to TRBJ2-7; TRBD1 agrees at 10 bases. The length of the CDR3 is 16 residues. Unmatched junction bases numbered 10, after V lost 6 bases and J lost 2 bases. CDR1 and CDR2 (germline): MDHEN, SYDVKM. CDR3 region: CASSRDRGFIPYEQYF. In nucleotides, the CDR3 is TGTGCCAGCAGCCGGGACAGGGGCTTTATCCCCTACGAGCAGTACTTC.

The chain links TRBV7-2 to TRBJ1-2, with 8 nucleotides matching TRBD1. V was clipped by 6 bases and J by 11 bases; unmatched bases: 17. The CDR3 loop spans 15 amino acids. The germline gives CDR1 SGHTA, CDR2 FQGNSA. The CDR3 loop is CASRTGTGPTMGYTF. The DNA for the CDR3 is TGTGCCAGCAGAACCGGGACAGGCCCCACTATGGGTTACACCTTC.

Points on this clone: One junction end disagrees with the germline gene, perhaps due to a read error. This chain joins TRBV5-5 and TRBJ2-7, with D hard to call. Germline CDR1 reads SGHKS; CDR2 reads YYEKEE (reference sequence). The CDR3 is 13 amino acids. CDR3 residues: CASSLAGIPQAHF. CDR3 in DNA: TGTGCCAGCAGCTTGGCGGGCATCCCCCAGGCCCACTTC.

This chain links TRBV5-1 with TRBJ1-2; TRBD1 aligns across 9 bases. The CDR3 consists of 16 residues. With 3 bases clipped from V and 0 bases from J, the junction kept 6 bases outside the gene matches. Germline-derived CDR1 and CDR2 are SGHRS and YFSETQ. This CDR3 reads CASSSTGGAANYGYTF. The DNA for the CDR3 is TGCGCCAGCAGCTCAACAGGGGGCGCAGCTAACTATGGCTACACCTTC.

The chain carries TRBV29-1 and TRBJ1-1; D is ambiguous. CDR3 length equals 12 residues. V was clipped by 6 bases and J by 4 bases, with 12 bases between them. Germline loops: CDR1 SQVTM, CDR2 ANQGSEA. CDR3 sequence (DNA): TGCAGCGTCCAGGACTCACCCACTGAAGCTTTCTTT. It codes for CSVQDSPTEAFF.

This rearrangement joins TRBV5-1 to TRBJ2-5; 7 nucleotides line up with TRBD1. The CDR3 is 15 amino acids. J gave up 5 bases and V 1 base, and 8 bases lay outside the gene matches. CDR1 SGHRS and CDR2 YFSETQ come from the germline V gene. The CDR3: CASSLSTGRGETQYF. The CDR3 DNA sequence: TGCGCCAGCAGCTTGTCGACAGGCAGGGGGGAGACCCAGTACTTC.

The chain employs TRBV19 and TRBJ2-1, with D uncertain. The CDR3 totals 11 residues. V lost 10 bases and J 9 bases, leaving 13 bases between the germline ends. Germline V CDR1 and CDR2: LNHDA, SQIVND (reference sequence). CDR3 coding DNA: TGTGCCACGACGTATATGATTGAGCAGTTCTTC. It translates to CATTYMIEQFF.

The chain has TRBV5-6 and TRBJ2-7; D might be TRBD2 (6 bases). The CDR3 length is 14 residues. Germline V gene data show CDR1 as SGHDT and CDR2 as YYEEEE. The V end was cut by 2 bases, the J end by 1 base, with 10 bases between. For the CDR3, the DNA is TGTGCCAGCAGCTTTTTGGACTATTCCTACGAGCAGTACTTC. This sequence encodes CASSFLDYSYEQYF.

The chain has TRBV6-5 and TRBJ2-6; D is perhaps TRBD1 (6 bases). CDR1 and CDR2 (germline): MNHEY, SVGAGI. The CDR3 length is 16 residues. Deletions cut 0 bases from V and 2 bases from J, with 8 bases between. CDR3 sequence (DNA): TGTGCCAGCAGTTACTCTGGGACAACTGGGGCCAACGTCCTGACTTTC. Amino acids: CASSYSGTTGANVLTF.

The table lists this clone with many counts. The chain recombines TRBV27 with TRBJ2-2; D gene ambiguous. Germline loops: CDR1 MNHEY, CDR2 SMNVEV (reference sequence). This CDR3 is 14 amino acids long. V gave up 4 bases and J gave up 3 bases, with 9 bases separating them. CDR3 bases: TGTGCCAGCAGTTCCTTTTCGGACACCGGGGAGCTGTTTTTT. Its translation is CASSSFSDTGELFF.

The chain combines TRBV7-2 with TRBJ2-7; D is possibly TRBD1 (5 bases). Germline assignment: CDR1 SGHTA and CDR2 FQGNSA. The germline V and J ends were trimmed by 2 bases and 4 bases, with 15 bases remaining between them. The CDR3 has 15 residues. The CDR3 reads CASSLLVGKGYEQYF. The DNA of the CDR3 is TGTGCCAGCAGCTTACTCGTCGGAAAGGGGTACGAGCAGTACTTC.